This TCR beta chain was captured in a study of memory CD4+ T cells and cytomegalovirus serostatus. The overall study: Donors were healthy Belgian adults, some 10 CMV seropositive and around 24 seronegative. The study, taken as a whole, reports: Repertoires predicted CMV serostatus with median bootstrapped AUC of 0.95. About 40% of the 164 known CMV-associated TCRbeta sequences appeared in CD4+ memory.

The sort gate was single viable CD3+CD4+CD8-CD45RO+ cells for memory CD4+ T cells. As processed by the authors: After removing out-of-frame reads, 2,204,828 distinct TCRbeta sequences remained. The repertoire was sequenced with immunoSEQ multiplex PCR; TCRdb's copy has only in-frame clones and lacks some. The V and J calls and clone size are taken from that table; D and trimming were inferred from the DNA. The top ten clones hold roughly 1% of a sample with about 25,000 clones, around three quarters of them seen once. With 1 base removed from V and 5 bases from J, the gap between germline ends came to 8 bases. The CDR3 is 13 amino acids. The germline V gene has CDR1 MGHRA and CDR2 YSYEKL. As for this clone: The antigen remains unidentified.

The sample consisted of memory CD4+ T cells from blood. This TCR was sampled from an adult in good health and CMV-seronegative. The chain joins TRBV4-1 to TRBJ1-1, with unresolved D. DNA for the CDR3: TGCGCCAGCAGCCAAGCCCCGGCGACTGAAGCTTTCTTT. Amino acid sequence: CASSQAPATEAFF.